This TCR beta chain derives from a study of immune reconstitution after stem cell transplant in scleroderma. By sample fraction, this clonotype is medium-sized. At one boundary the junction diverges from the germline segment, which might be a read error. TCRdb reanalysed the RT-PCR reads using MiXCR and keeps one entry per CDR3 protein. The sample has 970 or so distinct CDR3 sequences, 9.4% seen once. The sequence was collected from a male donor with systemic sclerosis. The material was obtained before or after autologous hematopoietic stem cell transplantation (not recorded which).

CDR3 amino acids: CASSFGRTYTEQFF. CDR3 DNA: TGTGCCAGCAGCTTCGGCCGGACCTACACTGAGCAGTTCTTC. The chain is built from TRBV5-5 and TRBJ2-1; D unclear. CDR3 length: 14 residues. Germline values: CDR1 SGHKS, CDR2 YYEKEE (reference sequence).